This is a list of T cell receptor beta chains from one sample in a study of graft-versus-host responses after intestinal transplantation. Sequencing was performed with immunoSEQ multiplex PCR; in TCRdb, only in-frame clones are kept and a portion is missing. The sample holds approximately 77,000 clones, 92% seen once. Sequencing used PBMCs, obtained 98 days after intestinal transplantation. The receptor set was obtained from a human patient who received an intestinal transplant, so some T cells may come from the graft donor. CDR3s include the opening cysteine and the closing phenylalanine or tryptophan. The D gene is left open where the match is weak. Size is stated for part of the rows, as once, few or many counts, or as a class when the clone is expanded.

>NA|NA|TRBJ1-1|TRBV27|14
TGTGCCTGCATAGGTTCGGGACTTTACACTGAAGCTTTCTTT
CACIGSGLYTEAFF
>NA|NA|TRBJ1-1|TRBV19|16
TGTGCCAGTAGTATAGGTTATTCCAGGGGATACACTGAAGCTTTCTTT
CASSIGYSRGYTEAFF
>NA|NA|TRBJ1-2|TRBV29-1|12
TGCAGCGTTGCCGAGACAGACTATGGCTACACCTTC
CSVAETDYGYTF
>NA|NA|TRBJ1-2|TRBV30|15
TGTGCCTGGAGTGTACGGGCTCCGGTGGGCTATGGCTACACCTTC
CAWSVRAPVGYGYTF
>NA|NA|TRBJ1-1|TRBV5-4|14
TGTGCCAGCAGCTTGGTTGGCATGAACACTGAAGCTTTCTTT
CASSLVGMNTEAFF
>NA|NA|TRBJ2-1|TRBV19|17
TGTGCCAGTAGTATAAGGCGATCGCTAGCTTCCCACAATGAGCAGTTCTTC
CASSIRRSLASHNEQFF
>TRBD2|NA|TRBJ2-1|TRBV19|16
TGTGCCAGTAGTACGACTAGCGGAGGGGGTAACAATGAGCAGTTCTTC
CASSTTSGGGNNEQFF
>NA|NA|TRBJ1-5|TRBV7-6|12
TGTGCCAGCAGCCCGAGGATGGGGCCCCAGCATTTT
CASSPRMGPQHF
>TRBD1|once|TRBJ1-5|TRBV10-3|14
TGTGCCATCAGTGAGCAGGGGGGCAATCAGCCCCAGCATTTT
CAISEQGGNQPQHF
>NA|NA|TRBJ2-5|TRBV28|19
TGTGCCAGCAGTTTAGTGATACAGGGGGGGGTCCAGGTCCAAGAGACCCAGTACTTC
CASSLVIQGGVQVQETQYF
>NA|once|TRBJ2-2|TRBV5-1|15
TGCGCCAGCAGCTTGTTAGGGGCTGACACCGGGGAGCTGTTTTTT
CASSLLGADTGELFF
>TRBD1|NA|TRBJ1-2|TRBV2|15
TGTGCCAGCAGTTCCGGGACAGAGACTAACTATGGCTACACCTTC
CASSSGTETNYGYTF
>NA|NA|TRBJ2-1|TRBV28|16
TGTGCCAGCAGCCTCCTCCCACCTTCGGGATACAATGAGCAGTTCTTC
CASSLLPPSGYNEQFF
>NA|NA|TRBJ1-5|TRBV28|12
TGTGCCAGCAGTTTGGGGAATCAGCCCCAGCATTTT
CASSLGNQPQHF
>NA|NA|TRBJ1-6|TRBV5-1|18
TGCGCCAGCAGCAGCGAGCCCCTCTCGACAGGATCAAATTCACCCCTCCACTTT
CASSSEPLSTGSNSPLHF
>NA|NA|TRBJ1-5|TRBV27|13
TGTGCCAGCAGTTTATGGGACAATCAGCCCCAGCATTTT
CASSLWDNQPQHF